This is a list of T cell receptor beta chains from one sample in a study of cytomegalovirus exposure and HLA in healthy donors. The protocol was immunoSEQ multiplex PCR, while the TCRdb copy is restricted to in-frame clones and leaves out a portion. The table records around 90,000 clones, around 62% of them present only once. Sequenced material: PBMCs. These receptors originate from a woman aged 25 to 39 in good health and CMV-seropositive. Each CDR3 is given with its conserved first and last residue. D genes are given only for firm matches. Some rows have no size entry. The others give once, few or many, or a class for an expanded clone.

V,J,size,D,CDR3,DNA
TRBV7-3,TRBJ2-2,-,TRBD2,CASSFGGAGTGELFF,TGTGCCAGCAGCTTCGGGGGGGCGGGAACCGGGGAGCTGTTTTTT
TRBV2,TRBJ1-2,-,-,CASSEAVGGNYGYTF,TGTGCCAGCAGTGAAGCGGTAGGCGGAAACTATGGCTACACCTTC
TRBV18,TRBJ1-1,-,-,CASYPTSLKDTEAFF,TGTGCCAGCTACCCAACTAGCCTCAAGGACACTGAAGCTTTCTTT
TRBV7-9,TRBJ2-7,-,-,CASSSYYEQYF,TGTGCCAGCAGCTCGTACTACGAGCAGTACTTC
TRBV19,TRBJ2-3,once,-,CASSIAGGDGDTQYF,TGTGCCAGTAGTATAGCGGGGGGCGATGGAGATACGCAGTATTTT
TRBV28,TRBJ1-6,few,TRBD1,CASSYRGGNSPLHF,TGTGCCAGCAGCTACAGGGGAGGCAATTCACCCCTCCACTTT
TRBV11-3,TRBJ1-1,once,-,CASSFFGGTEAFF,TGTGCCAGCAGCTTTTTCGGGGGCACTGAAGCTTTCTTT
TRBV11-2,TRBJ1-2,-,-,CARGRKEAYGYTF,TGTGCCAGGGGGAGGAAAGAAGCATATGGCTACACCTTC
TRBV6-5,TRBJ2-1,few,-,CASRQVYNEQFF,TGTGCCAGCAGACAGGTCTACAATGAGCAGTTCTTC
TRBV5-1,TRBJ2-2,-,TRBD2,CASSLPRASGENTGELFF,TGCGCCAGCAGCCTGCCTCGGGCTAGCGGGGAGAACACCGGGGAGCTGTTTTTT
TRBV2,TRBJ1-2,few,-,CASSGRRQSYGYPF,TGTGCCAGCAGTGGAAGGAGACAGTCCTATGGCTACCCCTTC
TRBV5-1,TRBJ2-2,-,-,CASSLEVRGTGELFF,TGCGCCAGCAGCTTGGAGGTTAGAGGCACCGGGGAGCTGTTTTTT
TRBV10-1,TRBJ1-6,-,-,CASRAPGIYNSPLHF,TGCGCCAGCAGGGCGCCCGGGATCTATAATTCACCCCTCCACTTT
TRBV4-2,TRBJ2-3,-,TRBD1,CASSQDLGVRGLSSTDTQYF,TGTGCCAGCAGCCAAGATCTAGGGGTCAGGGGGTTATCTAGCACAGATACGCAGTATTTT
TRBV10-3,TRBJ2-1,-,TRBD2,CAIRTSGVNEQFF,TGTGCCATTCGGACTAGCGGGGTCAATGAGCAGTTCTTC
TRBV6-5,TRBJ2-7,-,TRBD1,CASHPGTGGRRQYF,TGTGCCAGTCACCCAGGGACAGGGGGGAGAAGGCAGTACTTC
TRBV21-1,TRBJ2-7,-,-,CASSKNRRKNYEQYF,TGTGCCAGCAGCAAAAACCGGAGGAAAAACTACGAGCAGTACTTC
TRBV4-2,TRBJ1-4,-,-,CASSQAGTLNEKLFF,TGTGCCAGCAGCCAAGCCGGGACACTAAATGAAAAACTGTTTTTT
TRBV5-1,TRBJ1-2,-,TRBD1,CASSPRTGGVGNYGYTF,TGCGCCAGCAGCCCCCGGACAGGGGGCGTGGGTAACTATGGCTACACCTTC
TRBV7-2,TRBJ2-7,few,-,CASSLVGAGRFYEQYF,TGTGCCAGCAGCTTAGTCGGGGCAGGGAGGTTCTACGAGCAGTACTTC
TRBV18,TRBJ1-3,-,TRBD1,CASSPPGQASGNTIYF,TGTGCCAGCTCACCTCCTGGACAGGCCTCTGGAAACACCATATATTTT
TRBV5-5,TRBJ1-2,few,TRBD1,CASTPLTGSGYTF,TGTGCCAGCACCCCACTGACAGGGTCAGGCTACACCTTC
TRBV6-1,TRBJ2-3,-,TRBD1,CASRQGLGTDTQYF,TGTGCCAGCAGACAGGGGTTGGGCACAGATACGCAGTATTTT
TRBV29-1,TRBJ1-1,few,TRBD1,CSVEDRGDLDEAFF,TGCAGCGTTGAAGACAGGGGGGACTTGGATGAAGCTTTCTTT
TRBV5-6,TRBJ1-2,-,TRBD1,CASSLQDRVYGYTF,TGTGCCAGCAGCCTACAGGACAGGGTCTATGGCTACACCTTC
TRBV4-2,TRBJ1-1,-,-,CASSQVGDARNTEAFF,TGTGCCAGCAGCCAAGTGGGCGACGCCCGGAACACTGAAGCTTTCTTT
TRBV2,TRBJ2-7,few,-,CASTRSYEQYF,TGTGCCAGCACGAGATCCTACGAGCAGTACTTC
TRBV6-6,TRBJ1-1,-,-,CASSRARTEAFF,TGTGCCAGCAGTCGAGCTAGGACTGAAGCTTTCTTT
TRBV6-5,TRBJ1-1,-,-,CASRLDKRTEAFF,TGTGCCAGCAGACTCGATAAGAGGACTGAAGCTTTCTTT
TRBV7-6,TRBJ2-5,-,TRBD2,CASSLGMGLAVETQYF,TGTGCCAGCAGCTTAGGGATGGGACTAGCGGTGGAGACCCAGTACTTC
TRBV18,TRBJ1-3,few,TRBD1,CASSPLDRVSSGNTIYF,TGTGCCAGCTCACCACTGGACAGGGTAAGCTCTGGAAACACCATATATTTT
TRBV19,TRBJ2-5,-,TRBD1,CASSMGQGGETQYF,TGTGCCAGTAGTATGGGACAGGGGGGAGAGACCCAGTACTTC
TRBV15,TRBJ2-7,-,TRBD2,CATSRGTSGAYEQYF,TGTGCCACCAGCAGAGGGACTAGCGGAGCCTACGAGCAGTACTTC
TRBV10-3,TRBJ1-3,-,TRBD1,CAISYSGGSDTIYF,TGTGCCATCAGTTATTCAGGGGGCTCGGACACCATATATTTT
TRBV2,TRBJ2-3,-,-,CASSFLSSTDTQYF,TGTGCCAGCAGCTTTCTAAGTAGCACAGATACGCAGTATTTT
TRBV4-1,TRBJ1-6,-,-,CASSQEGSISSPLHF,TGCGCCAGCAGCCAAGAGGGGAGTATCTCTTCACCCCTCCACTTT
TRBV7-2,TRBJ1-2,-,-,CASSLSPRANYGYPF,TGTGCCAGCAGCTTATCCCCCAGGGCTAACTATGGCTACCCCTTC
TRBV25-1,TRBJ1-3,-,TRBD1,CARDRGAYSGNTIYF,TGTGCCAGGGACAGGGGTGCCTACTCTGGAAACACCATATATTTT
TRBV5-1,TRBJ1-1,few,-,CASSVSQEYTEAFF,TGCGCCAGCAGCGTGAGTCAGGAATACACTGAAGCTTTCTTT
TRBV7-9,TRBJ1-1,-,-,CASSLQGMNTEAFF,TGTGCCAGCAGTTTACAGGGAATGAACACTGAAGCTTTCTTT
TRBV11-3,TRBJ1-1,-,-,CASSLGLGGSGTEAFF,TGTGCCAGCAGCTTAGGGCTCGGGGGTAGTGGGACTGAAGCTTTCTTT
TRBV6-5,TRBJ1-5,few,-,CASSYGPQDQPQHF,TGTGCCAGCAGTTACGGCCCCCAAGATCAGCCCCAGCATTTT
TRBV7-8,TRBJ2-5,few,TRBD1,CASSLALVGGLGETQYF,TGTGCCAGCAGCTTAGCGCTCGTAGGGGGCCTGGGAGAGACCCAGTACTTC
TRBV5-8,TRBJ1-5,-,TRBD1,CASSLGTTGTVRPQHF,TGTGCCAGCAGCTTGGGGACGACAGGGACGGTTCGGCCCCAGCATTTT
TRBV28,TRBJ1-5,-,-,CASSHNQPQHF,TGTGCCAGCAGTCACAATCAGCCCCAGCATTTT
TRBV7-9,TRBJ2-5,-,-,CASSPRVRIETQYF,TGTGCCAGCAGCCCTCGCGTAAGAATAGAGACCCAGTACTTC
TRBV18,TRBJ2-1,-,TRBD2,CASSLTSGGGSYNEQFF,TGTGCCAGCTCCCTTACTAGCGGGGGGGGATCCTACAATGAGCAGTTCTTC
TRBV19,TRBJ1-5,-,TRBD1,CASSTTGGNQPQHF,TGTGCCAGTAGCACAACAGGGGGCAATCAGCCCCAGCATTTT
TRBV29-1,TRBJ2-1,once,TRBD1,CSVPTGTEGFEQFF,TGCAGCGTGCCGACCGGGACAGAGGGATTCGAGCAGTTCTTC
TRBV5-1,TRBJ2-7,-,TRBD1,CASSPGTGIEQYF,TGCGCCAGCAGCCCCGGGACAGGGATCGAGCAGTACTTC
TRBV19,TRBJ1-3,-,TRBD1,CASTMGDRTSGNTIYF,TGTGCCAGTACTATGGGGGACAGGACCTCTGGAAACACCATATATTTT
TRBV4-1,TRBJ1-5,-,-,CASSQEGGSQPQHF,TGCGCCAGCAGCCAAGAAGGGGGTAGTCAGCCCCAGCATTTT
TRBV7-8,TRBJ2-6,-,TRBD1,CASSPKRPGQGAPGANVLTF,TGTGCCAGCAGCCCAAAACGACCGGGACAGGGGGCGCCCGGGGCCAACGTCCTGACTTTC
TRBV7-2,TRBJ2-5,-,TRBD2,CASSLNGGAGTQYF,TGTGCCAGCAGTCTCAACGGGGGGGCGGGGACCCAGTACTTC
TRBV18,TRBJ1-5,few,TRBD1,CASSPSTGSKRKQPQHF,TGTGCCAGCTCACCATCGACAGGGAGTAAACGAAAACAGCCCCAGCATTTT
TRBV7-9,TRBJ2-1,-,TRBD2,CASRSSGGASYEQFF,TGTGCCAGCAGATCTAGCGGGGGGGCCTCCTATGAGCAGTTCTTC
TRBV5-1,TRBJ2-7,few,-,CASSLVWAGSGDEQYF,TGCGCCAGCAGCTTGGTTTGGGCAGGGTCGGGGGACGAGCAGTACTTC
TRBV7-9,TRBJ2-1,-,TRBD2,CASSYLAGERVGDEQFF,TGTGCCAGCAGCTATCTAGCGGGGGAGCGGGTGGGCGATGAGCAGTTCTTC
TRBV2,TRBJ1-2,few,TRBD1,CAYSPGQFAGYTF,TGTGCCTACTCGCCGGGACAGTTTGCTGGCTACACCTTC